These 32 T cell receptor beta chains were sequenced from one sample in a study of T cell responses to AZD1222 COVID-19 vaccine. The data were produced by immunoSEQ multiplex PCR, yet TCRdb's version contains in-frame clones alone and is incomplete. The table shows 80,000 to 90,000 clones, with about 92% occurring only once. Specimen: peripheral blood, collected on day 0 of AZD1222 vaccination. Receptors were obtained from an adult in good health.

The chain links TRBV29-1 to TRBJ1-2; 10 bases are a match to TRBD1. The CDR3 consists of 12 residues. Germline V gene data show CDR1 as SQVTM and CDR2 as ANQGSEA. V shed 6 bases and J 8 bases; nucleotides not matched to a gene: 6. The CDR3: CSVQDRGSGYTF. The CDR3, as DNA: TGCAGCGTACAGGACAGGGGGAGCGGCTACACCTTC.

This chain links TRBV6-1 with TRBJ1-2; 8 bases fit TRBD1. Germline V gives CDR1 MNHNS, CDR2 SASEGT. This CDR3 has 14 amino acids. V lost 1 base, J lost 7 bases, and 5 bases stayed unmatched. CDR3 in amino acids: CASSEGTGNRGYTF. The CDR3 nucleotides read TGTGCCAGCAGTGAAGGGACAGGGAACCGTGGCTACACCTTC.

The CDR3 DNA reads as TGTGCCAGCAGCAAAGAGAGGGTCAATGGGAGGGGAGACAATCAGCCCCAGCATTTT. This translates into CASSKERVNGRGDNQPQHF. The chain has TRBV21-1 and TRBJ1-5. TRBV21-1 is assigned pseudogene status. There are 19 residues in the CDR3.

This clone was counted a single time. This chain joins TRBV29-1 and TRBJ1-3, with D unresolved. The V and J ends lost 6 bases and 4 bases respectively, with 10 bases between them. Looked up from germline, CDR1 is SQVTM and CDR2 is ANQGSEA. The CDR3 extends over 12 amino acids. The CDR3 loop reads CSVDAGGNTIYF. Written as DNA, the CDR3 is TGCAGCGTCGACGCGGGAGGAAACACCATATATTTT.

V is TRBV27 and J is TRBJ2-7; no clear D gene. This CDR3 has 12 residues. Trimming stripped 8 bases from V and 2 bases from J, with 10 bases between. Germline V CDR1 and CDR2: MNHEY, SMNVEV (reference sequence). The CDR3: CASGRSAYEQYF. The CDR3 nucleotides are TGTGCCAGCGGTAGATCCGCCTACGAGCAGTACTTC.

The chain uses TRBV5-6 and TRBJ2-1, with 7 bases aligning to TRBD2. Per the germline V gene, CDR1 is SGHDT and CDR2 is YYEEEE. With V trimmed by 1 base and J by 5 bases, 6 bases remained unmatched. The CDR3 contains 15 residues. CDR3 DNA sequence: TGTGCCAGCAGCTTGTTGGGCGGGAGCAACAATGAGCAGTTCTTC. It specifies CASSLLGGSNNEQFF. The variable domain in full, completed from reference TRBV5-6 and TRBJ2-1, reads DAGVTQSPTHLIKTRGQQVTLRCSPKSGHDTVSWYQQALGQGPQFIFQYYEEEERQRGNFPDRFSGHQFPNYSSELNVNALLLGDSALYLCASSLLGGSNNEQFFGPGTRLTVL.

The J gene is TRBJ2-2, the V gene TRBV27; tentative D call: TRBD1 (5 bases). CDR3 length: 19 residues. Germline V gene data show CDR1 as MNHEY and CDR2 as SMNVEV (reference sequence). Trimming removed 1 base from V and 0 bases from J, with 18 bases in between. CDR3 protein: CASSLLGIGAGTNTGELFF. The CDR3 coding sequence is TGTGCCAGCAGTTTATTGGGGATAGGGGCAGGAACGAACACCGGGGAGCTGTTTTTT.

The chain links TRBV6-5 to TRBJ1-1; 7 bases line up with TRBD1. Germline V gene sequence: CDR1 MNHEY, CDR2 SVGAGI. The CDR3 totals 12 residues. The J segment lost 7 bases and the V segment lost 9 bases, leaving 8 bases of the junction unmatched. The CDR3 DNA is TGTGCCAGTTGGGACAGCACGCTTGAAGCTTTCTTT. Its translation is CASWDSTLEAFF.

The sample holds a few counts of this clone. CDR3 protein: CASSIIGTVNTEAFF. CDR3 nucleotides: TGTGCCAGTAGTATCATTGGGACAGTGAACACTGAAGCTTTCTTT. The chain combines TRBV19 with TRBJ1-1; TRBD1 matches 7 bases. Germline CDR1 is LNHDA and CDR2 is SQIVND (reference sequence). The CDR3 is made up of 15 amino acids. J lost 0 bases, V lost 3 bases, and 4 bases had no gene match.

CDR3 residues: CASSVSTGELFF. In DNA, the CDR3 is TGTGCCAGCAGCGTTAGTACAGGGGAGCTGTTTTTT. The chain is built from TRBV9 and TRBJ2-2; no firm D call. The CDR3 has 12 amino acids. CDR1 is SGDLS and CDR2 is YYNGEE in the germline V gene. V shed 2 bases and J shed 8 bases, with 7 bases lying between them.

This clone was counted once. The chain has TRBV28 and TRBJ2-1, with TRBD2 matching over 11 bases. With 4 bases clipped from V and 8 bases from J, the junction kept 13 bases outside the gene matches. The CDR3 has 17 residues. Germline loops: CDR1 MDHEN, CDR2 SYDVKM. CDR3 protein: CASSSRGSGRAFYEQFF. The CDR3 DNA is TGTGCCAGCAGTTCCCGTGGTAGCGGGAGGGCGTTTTATGAGCAGTTCTTC.

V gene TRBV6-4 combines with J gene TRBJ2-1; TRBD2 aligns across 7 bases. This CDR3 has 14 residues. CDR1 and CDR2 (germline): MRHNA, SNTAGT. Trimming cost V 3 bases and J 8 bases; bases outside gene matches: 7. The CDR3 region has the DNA TGTGCCAGCAGTGAGTCGGCGGGAGCAGATGAGCAGTTCTTC. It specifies CASSESAGADEQFF.

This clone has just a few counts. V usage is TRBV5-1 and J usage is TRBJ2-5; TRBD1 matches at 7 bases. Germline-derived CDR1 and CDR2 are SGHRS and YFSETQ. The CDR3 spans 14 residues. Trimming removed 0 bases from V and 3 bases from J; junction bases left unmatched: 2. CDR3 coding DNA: TGCGCCAGCAGCTTGGGAGGGACAGAAGAGACCCAGTACTTC. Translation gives CASSLGGTEETQYF. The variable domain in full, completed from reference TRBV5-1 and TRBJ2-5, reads KAGVTQTPRYLIKTRGQQVTLSCSPISGHRSVSWYQQTPGQGLQFLFEYFSETQRNKGNFPGRFSGRQFSNSRSEMNVSTLELGDSALYLCASSLGGTEETQYFGPGTRLLVL.

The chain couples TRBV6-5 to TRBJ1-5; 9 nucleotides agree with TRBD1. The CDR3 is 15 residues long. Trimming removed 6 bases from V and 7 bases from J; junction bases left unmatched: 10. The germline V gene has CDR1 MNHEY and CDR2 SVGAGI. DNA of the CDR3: TGTGCCAGCAGCCAAACAGGGGGCGCCGGACAGCCCCAGCATTTT. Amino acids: CASSQTGGAGQPQHF.

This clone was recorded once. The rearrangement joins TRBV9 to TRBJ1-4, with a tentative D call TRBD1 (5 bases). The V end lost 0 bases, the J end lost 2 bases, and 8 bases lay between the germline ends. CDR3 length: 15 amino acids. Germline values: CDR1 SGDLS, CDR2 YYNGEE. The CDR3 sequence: CASSVGGVTNEKLFF. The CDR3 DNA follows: TGTGCCAGCAGCGTAGGAGGGGTGACTAATGAAAAACTGTTTTTT.

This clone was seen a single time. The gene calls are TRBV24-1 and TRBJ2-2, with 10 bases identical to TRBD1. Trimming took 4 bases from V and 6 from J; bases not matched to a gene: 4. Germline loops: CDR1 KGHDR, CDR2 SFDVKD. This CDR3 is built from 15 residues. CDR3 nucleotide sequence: TGTGCCACCAGTGACCGACAGGGGGCGGCCGGGGAGCTGTTTTTT. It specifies CATSDRQGAAGELFF.

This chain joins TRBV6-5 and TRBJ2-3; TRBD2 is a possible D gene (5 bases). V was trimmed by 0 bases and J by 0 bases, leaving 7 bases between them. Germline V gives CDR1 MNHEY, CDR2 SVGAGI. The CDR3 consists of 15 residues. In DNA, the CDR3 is TGTGCCAGCAGTTACTCCACGGGAAGCACAGATACGCAGTATTTT. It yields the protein CASSYSTGSTDTQYF.

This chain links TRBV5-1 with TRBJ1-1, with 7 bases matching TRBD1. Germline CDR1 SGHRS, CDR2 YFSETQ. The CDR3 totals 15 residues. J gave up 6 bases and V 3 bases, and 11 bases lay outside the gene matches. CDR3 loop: CASSSTGDSWAEAFF. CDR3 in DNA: TGCGCCAGCAGCTCTACAGGGGACTCATGGGCTGAAGCTTTCTTT.

The CDR3 loop is CASSVGSSSNEKLFF. The DNA of the CDR3 is TGTGCCAGCAGCGTAGGGTCCAGCTCTAATGAAAAACTGTTTTTT. This rearrangement joins TRBV9 to TRBJ1-4; D not resolved. CDR3 length equals 15 residues. Between the trimmed V and J ends, which lost 0 bases and 3 bases, there was a span of 9 bases. From germline, CDR1 is SGDLS and CDR2 YYNGEE. The full variable domain, its missing parts supplied by reference TRBV9 and TRBJ1-4, is DSGVTQTPKHLITATGQRVTLRCSPRSGDLSVYWYQQSLDQGLQFLIQYYNGEERAKGNILERFSAQQFPDLHSELNLSSLELGDSALYFCASSVGSSSNEKLFFGSGTQLSVL.

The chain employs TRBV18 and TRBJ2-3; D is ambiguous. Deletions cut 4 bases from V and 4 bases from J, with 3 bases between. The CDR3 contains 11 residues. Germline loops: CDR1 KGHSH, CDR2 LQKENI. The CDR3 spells CASSRADTQYF. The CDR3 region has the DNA TGTGCCAGCTCACGAGCAGATACGCAGTATTTT.

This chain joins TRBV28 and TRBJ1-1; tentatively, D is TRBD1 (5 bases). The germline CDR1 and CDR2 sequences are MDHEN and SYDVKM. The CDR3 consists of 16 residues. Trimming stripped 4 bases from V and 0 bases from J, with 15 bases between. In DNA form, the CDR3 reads TGTGCCAGCAGTTATTTGACGGTGGGGGTGAACACTGAAGCTTTCTTT. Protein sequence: CASSYLTVGVNTEAFF.

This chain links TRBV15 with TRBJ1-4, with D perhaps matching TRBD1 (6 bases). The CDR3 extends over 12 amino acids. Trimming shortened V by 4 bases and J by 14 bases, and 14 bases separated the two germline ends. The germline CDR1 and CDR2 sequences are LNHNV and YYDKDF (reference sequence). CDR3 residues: CATSTVTGLLFF. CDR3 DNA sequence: TGTGCCACCAGCACCGTTACAGGGCTGCTGTTTTTT.

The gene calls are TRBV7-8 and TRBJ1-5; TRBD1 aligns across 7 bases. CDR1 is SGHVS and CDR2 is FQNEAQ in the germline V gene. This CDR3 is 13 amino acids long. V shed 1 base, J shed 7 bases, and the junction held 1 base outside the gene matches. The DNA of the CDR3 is TGTGCCAGCAGCTTAGAACAGGGGCAGCCCCAGCATTTT. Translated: CASSLEQGQPQHF.

CDR3 protein: CASSVQGIGNTEAFF. The DNA for the CDR3 is TGTGCCAGTAGTGTCCAGGGCATAGGGAACACTGAAGCTTTCTTT. This chain uses TRBV19 with TRBJ1-1; TRBD1 might be the D (5 bases). Germline CDR1 and CDR2: LNHDA and SQIVND (reference sequence). The CDR3 contains 15 residues. V was pared by 5 bases and J by 1 base, with 14 bases between.

The CDR3 is CASSVGTAGSNQPQHF. The CDR3 coding sequence is TGTGCCAGCAGCGTGGGGACTGCGGGTAGCAATCAGCCCCAGCATTTT. The J gene is TRBJ1-5, the V gene TRBV5-8; a weak D match, TRBD1 (5 bases). Germline CDR1 and CDR2: SGHTS and YDEGEE. The germline V and J ends were trimmed by 4 bases and 0 bases, with 14 bases remaining between them. The CDR3 sequence is 16 residues long.

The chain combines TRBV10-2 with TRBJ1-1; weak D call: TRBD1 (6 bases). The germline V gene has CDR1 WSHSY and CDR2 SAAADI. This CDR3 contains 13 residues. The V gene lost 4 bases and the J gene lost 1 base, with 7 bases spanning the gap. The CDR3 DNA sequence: TGCGCCAGCAGTGCGACAGGGAACACTGAAGCTTTCTTT. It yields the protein CASSATGNTEAFF.

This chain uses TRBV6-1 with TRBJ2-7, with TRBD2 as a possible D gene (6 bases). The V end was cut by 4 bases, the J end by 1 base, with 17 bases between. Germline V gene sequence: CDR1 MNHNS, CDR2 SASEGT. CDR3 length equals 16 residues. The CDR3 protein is CASSGALGLLSYEQYF. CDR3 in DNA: TGTGCCAGCAGTGGAGCCTTGGGACTCCTTTCCTACGAGCAGTACTTC.

The CDR3, as DNA: TGCGCCAGCAGCTTTACTAGCGCGGAGAGAACCCAGTACTTC. Amino acid sequence: CASSFTSAERTQYF. The rearrangement links TRBV5-1 to TRBJ2-5, with TRBD2 matching over 7 bases. V trimming: 2 bases; J trimming: 8 bases; junction bases outside the gene matches: 9. The CDR3 totals 14 residues. CDR1 is SGHRS, CDR2 YFSETQ, per germline.

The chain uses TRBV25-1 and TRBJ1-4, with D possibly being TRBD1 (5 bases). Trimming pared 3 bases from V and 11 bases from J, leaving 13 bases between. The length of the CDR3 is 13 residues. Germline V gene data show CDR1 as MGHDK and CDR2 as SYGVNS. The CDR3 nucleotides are TGTGCCAGCAGTGATGGAGGGGCCGGGAAACTGTTTTTT. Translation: CASSDGGAGKLFF.

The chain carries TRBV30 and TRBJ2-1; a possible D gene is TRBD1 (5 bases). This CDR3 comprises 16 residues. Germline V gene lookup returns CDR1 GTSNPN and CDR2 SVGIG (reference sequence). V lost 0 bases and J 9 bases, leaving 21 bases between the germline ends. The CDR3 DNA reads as TGTGCCTGGAGTGTACCCAGGGTGGGTACAATTGGTGAGCAGTTCTTC. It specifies CAWSVPRVGTIGEQFF.

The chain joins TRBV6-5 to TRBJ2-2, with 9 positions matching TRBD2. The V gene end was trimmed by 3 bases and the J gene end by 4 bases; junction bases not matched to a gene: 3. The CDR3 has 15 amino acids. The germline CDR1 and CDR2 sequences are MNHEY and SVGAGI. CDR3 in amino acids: CASSYTAGGTGELFF. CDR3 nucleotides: TGTGCCAGCAGTTATACAGCGGGGGGCACCGGGGAGCTGTTTTTT.

CDR3 protein: CASSLGGLGYYGYTF. The CDR3 DNA is TGTGCCAGCAGCCTAGGCGGCTTGGGCTACTATGGCTACACCTTC. This rearrangement joins TRBV5-8 to TRBJ1-2; no reliable D call. The germline V gene encodes CDR1 SGHTS and CDR2 YDEGEE. Trimming removed 4 bases from V and 3 bases from J, with 16 bases in between. This CDR3 spans 15 amino acids.